This T cell receptor beta chain was sequenced during a study of T cell responses to AZD1222 COVID-19 vaccine. The wider study: Some second doses came at about 4 weeks and others at about 12 weeks; these were pooled.

Looked up from germline, CDR1 is SGHRS and CDR2 is YFSETQ. This CDR3 region has 19 residues. V was pared by 2 bases and J by 2 bases, with 14 bases of the junction left unmatched. The repertoire was sequenced with immunoSEQ multiplex PCR; TCRdb's copy has only in-frame clones and lacks some. This table holds 85,000 to 100,000 clones, approximately 94% found once. This receptor was obtained from an adult in good health. The sample in question was peripheral blood, obtained on day 0 of AZD1222 vaccination. This rearrangement joins TRBV5-1 to TRBJ2-5; 11 bases agree with TRBD2. CDR3 nucleotide sequence: TGCGCCAGCAGCTTAGGGCTAGCGGGGGGAATAAACCGTCAAGAGACCCAGTACTTC. It translates to CASSLGLAGGINRQETQYF.